This TCR beta chain derives from a study of blood T cell repertoires in COVID-19. On the study more broadly: T cells, B-cell-depleted T cells, or PBMCs supplied cDNA or gDNA.

Only in-frame clones appear in the TCRdb table, and some are missing; sequencing was by immunoSEQ multiplex PCR. The sample lists 150,000 to 200,000 clones, roughly 80% occurring once. CDR3 length: 15 residues. Germline V lookup: CDR1 SGDLS, CDR2 YYNGEE. J lost 5 bases, V lost 2 bases, and 1 base had no gene match. For this clone: This sample includes further DNA sequences coding for the same CDR3.

This clonotype was sampled from an elderly woman with COVID-19, enrolled during active disease. Sequenced input: peripheral blood. The chain recombines TRBV9 with TRBJ2-5; 15 bases align to TRBD2. This CDR3 reads CASSVGLAGGETQYF. For the CDR3, the DNA is TGTGCCAGCAGCGTTGGACTAGCGGGAGGGGAGACCCAGTACTTC.